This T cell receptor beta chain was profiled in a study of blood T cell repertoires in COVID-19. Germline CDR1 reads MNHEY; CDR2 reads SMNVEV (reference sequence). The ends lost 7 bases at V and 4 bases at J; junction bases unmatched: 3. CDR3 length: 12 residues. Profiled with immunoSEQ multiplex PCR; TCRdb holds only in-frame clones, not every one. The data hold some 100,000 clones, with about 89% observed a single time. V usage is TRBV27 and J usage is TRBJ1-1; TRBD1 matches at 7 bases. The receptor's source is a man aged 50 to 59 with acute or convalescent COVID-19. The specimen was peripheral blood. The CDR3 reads CASKQGTTEAFF. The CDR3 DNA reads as TGTGCCAGCAAACAGGGGACCACTGAAGCTTTCTTT.